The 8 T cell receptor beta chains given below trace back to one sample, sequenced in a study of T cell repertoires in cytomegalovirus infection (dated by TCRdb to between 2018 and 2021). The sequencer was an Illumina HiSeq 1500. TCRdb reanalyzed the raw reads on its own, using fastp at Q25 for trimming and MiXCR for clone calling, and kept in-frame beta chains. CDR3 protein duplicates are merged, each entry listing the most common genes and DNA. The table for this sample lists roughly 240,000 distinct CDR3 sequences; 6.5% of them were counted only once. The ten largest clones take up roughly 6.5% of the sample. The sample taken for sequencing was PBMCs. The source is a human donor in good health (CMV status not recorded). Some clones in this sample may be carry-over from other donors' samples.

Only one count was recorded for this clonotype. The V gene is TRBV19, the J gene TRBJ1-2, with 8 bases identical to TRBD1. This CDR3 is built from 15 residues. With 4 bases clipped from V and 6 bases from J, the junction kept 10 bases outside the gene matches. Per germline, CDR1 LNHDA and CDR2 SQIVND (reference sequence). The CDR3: CASSTQGATWDGYTF. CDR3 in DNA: TGTGCCAGTAGTACGCAGGGGGCGACGTGGGATGGCTACACCTTC.

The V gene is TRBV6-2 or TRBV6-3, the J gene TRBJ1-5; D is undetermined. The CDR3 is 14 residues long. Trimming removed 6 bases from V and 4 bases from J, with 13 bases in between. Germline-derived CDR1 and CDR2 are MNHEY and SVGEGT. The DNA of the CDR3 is TGTGCCAGCAGGTTAGGACTGACTAATCAGCCCCAGCATTTT. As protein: CASRLGLTNQPQHF.

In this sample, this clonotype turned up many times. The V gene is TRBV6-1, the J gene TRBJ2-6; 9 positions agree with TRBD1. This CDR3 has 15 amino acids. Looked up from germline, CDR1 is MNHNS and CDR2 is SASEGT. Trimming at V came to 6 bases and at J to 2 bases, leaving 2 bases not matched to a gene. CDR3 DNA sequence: TGTGCCAGCAGACAGGGGGCGGCTGGGGCCAACGTCCTGACTTTC. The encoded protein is CASRQGAAGANVLTF.

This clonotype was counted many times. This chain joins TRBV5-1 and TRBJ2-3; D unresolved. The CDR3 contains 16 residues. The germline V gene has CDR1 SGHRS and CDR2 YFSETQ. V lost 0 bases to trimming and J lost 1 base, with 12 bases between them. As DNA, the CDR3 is TGCGCCAGCAGCTTGGCGTCCTATCGGGGCACAGATACGCAGTATTTT. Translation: CASSLASYRGTDTQYF. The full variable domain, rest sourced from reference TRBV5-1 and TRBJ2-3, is KAGVTQTPRYLIKTRGQQVTLSCSPISGHRSVSWYQQTPGQGLQFLFEYFSETQRNKGNFPGRFSGRQFSNSRSEMNVSTLELGDSALYLCASSLASYRGTDTQYFGPGTRLTVL.

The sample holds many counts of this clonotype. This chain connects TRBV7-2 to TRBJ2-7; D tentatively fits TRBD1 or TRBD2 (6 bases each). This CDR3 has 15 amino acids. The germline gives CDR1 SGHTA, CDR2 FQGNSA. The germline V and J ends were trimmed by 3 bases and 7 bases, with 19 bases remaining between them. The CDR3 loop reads CASSFSPGADGEQYF. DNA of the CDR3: TGTGCCAGCAGCTTTAGTCCGGGGGCGGACGGGGAGCAGTACTTC.

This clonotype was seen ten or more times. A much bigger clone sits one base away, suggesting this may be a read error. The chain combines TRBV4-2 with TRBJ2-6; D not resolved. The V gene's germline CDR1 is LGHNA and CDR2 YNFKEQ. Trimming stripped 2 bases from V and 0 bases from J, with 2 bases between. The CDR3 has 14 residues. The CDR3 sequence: CASSQTSGANVLTF. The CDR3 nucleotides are TGTGCCAGCAGCCAAACCTCTGGGGCCAACGTCCTGACTTTC.

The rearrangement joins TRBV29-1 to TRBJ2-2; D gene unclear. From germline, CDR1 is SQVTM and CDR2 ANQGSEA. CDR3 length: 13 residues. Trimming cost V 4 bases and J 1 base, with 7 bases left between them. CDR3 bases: TGCAGCGTTGGGCGGCAGAACACCGGGGAGCTGTTTTTT. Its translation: CSVGRQNTGELFF.

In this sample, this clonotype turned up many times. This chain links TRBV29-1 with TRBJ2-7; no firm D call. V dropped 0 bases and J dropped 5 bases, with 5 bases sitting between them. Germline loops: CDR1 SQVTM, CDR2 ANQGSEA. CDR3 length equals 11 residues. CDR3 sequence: CSVEDRDEQYF. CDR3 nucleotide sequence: TGCAGCGTTGAAGATCGGGACGAGCAGTACTTC.